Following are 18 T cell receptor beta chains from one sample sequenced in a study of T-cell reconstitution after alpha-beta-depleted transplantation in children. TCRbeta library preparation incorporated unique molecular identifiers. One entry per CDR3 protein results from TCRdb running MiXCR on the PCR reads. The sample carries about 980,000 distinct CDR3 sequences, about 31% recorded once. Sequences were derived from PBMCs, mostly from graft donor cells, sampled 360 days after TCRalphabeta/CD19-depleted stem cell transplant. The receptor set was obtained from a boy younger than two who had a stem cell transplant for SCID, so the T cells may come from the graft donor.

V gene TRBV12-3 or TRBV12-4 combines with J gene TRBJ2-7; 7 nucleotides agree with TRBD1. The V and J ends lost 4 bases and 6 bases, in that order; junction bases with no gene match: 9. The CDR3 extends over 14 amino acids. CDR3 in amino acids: CASSSRSRQGEQYF. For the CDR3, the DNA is TGTGCCAGCAGTTCCCGCTCGCGACAGGGCGAGCAGTACTTC.

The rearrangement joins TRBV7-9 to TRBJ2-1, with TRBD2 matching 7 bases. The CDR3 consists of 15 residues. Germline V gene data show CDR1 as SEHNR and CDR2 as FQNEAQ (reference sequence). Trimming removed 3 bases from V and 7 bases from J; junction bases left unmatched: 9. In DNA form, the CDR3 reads TGTGCCAGCAGCTTCGGCGGGGGTGGGCAAAATGAGCAGTTCTTC. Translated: CASSFGGGGQNEQFF.

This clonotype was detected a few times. The CDR3 nucleotides read TGCAGCGTCCCAGGGGTGGGGGGAGCTTTCTTT. Encoded protein: CSVPGVGGAFF. The chain has TRBV29-1 and TRBJ1-1; tentatively, D is TRBD1 (6 bases). The CDR3 contains 11 residues. Trimming left V 6 bases short and J 10 bases short, with 15 bases between. The V gene's germline CDR1 is SQVTM and CDR2 ANQGSEA.

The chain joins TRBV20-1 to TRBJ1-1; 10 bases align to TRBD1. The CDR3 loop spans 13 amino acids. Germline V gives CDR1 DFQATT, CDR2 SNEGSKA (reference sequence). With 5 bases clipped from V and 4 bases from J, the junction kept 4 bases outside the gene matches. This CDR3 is CSAARTGGTEAFF. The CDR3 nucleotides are TGCAGTGCTGCCCGGACAGGGGGCACTGAAGCTTTCTTT.

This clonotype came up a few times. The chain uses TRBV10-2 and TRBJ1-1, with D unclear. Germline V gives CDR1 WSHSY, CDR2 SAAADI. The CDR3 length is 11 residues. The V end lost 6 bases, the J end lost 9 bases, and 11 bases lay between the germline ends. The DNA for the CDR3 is TGCGCCAGCAGCGTTGGATACCAAGCTTTCTTT. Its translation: CASSVGYQAFF.

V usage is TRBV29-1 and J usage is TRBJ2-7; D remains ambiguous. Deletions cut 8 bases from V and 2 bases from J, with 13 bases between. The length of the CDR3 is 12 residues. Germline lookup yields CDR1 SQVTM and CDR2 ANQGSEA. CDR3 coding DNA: TGCAGCATCCGACGAACCACCTACGAGCAGTACTTC. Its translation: CSIRRTTYEQYF.

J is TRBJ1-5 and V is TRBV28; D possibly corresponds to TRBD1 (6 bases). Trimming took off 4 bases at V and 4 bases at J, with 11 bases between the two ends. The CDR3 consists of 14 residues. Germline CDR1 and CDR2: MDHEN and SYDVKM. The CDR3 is CASSSPGTNQPQHF. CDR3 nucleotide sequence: TGTGCCAGCAGTTCTCCCGGGACAAATCAGCCCCAGCATTTT.

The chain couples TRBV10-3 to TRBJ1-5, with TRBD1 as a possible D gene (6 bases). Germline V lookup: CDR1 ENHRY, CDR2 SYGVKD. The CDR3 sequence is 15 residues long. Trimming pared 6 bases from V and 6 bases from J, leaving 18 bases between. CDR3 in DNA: TGTGCCATCAGCGGGACAAAATTTATGAGTCAGCCCCAGCATTTT. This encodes CAISGTKFMSQPQHF.

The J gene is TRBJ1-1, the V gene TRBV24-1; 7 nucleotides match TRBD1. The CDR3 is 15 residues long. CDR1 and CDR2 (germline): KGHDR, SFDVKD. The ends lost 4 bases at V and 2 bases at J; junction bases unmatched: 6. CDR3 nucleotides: TGTGCCACCAGTGACCGGACAGGAGGAAACACTGAAGCTTTCTTT. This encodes CATSDRTGGNTEAFF.

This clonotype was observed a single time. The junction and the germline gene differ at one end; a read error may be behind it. For the CDR3, the DNA is TGTGCCAGCAGTGAGACAGTCCTCTCCTGCAATGAGCAGTTCTTC. Protein: CASSETVLSCNEQFF. The chain joins TRBV12-3 or TRBV12-4 to TRBJ2-1; a possible D gene is TRBD1 (5 bases). This CDR3 spans 15 amino acids.

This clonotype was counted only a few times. The CDR3 DNA reads TGCAGTGCTAGCCCGGGACAGGGGGCGAACACCATATATTTT. It yields the protein CSASPGQGANTIYF. The chain carries TRBV20-1 and TRBJ1-3; 12 bases are a match to TRBD1. The CDR3 is 14 residues long. Trimming removed 3 bases from V and 7 bases from J; junction bases left unmatched: 4. Germline values: CDR1 DFQATT, CDR2 SNEGSKA (reference sequence).

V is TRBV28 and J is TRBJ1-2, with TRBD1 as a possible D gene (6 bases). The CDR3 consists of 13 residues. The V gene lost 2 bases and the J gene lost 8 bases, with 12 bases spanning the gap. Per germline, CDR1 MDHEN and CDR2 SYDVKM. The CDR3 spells CASSLAGVRGYTF. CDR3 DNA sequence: TGTGCCAGCAGTTTAGCAGGGGTGCGAGGCTACACCTTC.

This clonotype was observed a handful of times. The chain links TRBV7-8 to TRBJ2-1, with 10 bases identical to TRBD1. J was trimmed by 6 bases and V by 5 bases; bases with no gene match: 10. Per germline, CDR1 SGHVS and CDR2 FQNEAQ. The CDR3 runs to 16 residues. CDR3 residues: CASSPWDRGIFNEQFF. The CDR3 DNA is TGTGCCAGCAGCCCATGGGACAGGGGAATCTTCAATGAGCAGTTCTTC.

The CDR3 spells CASSLGQGLDQPQHF. In nucleotides, the CDR3 is TGCGCCAGCAGCCTCGGACAGGGGTTGGATCAGCCCCAGCATTTT. The chain employs TRBV5-1 and TRBJ1-5; 9 bases fit TRBD1. Germline V CDR1 and CDR2: SGHRS, YFSETQ. The J segment lost 5 bases and the V segment lost 4 bases, leaving 7 bases of the junction unmatched. The CDR3 totals 15 residues.

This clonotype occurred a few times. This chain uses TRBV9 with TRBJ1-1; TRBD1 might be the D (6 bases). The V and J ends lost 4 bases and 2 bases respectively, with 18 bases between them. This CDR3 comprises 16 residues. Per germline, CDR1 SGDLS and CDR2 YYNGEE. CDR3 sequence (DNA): TGTGCCAGCAGCCTTAGCCCGACAGGAAGAAACACTGAAGCTTTCTTT. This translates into CASSLSPTGRNTEAFF.

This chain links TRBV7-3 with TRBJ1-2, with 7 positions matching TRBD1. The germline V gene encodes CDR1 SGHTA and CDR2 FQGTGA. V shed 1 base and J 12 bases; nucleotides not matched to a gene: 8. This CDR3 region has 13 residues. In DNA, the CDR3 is TGTGCCAGCAGCTTAAACGGCAACAGGGGCCACACCTTC. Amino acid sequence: CASSLNGNRGHTF.

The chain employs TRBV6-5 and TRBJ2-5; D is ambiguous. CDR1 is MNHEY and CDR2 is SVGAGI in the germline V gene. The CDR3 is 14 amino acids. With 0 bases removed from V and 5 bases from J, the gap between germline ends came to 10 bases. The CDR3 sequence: CASSYSTAGETQYF. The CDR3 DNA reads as TGTGCCAGCAGTTACTCGACTGCCGGGGAGACCCAGTACTTC.

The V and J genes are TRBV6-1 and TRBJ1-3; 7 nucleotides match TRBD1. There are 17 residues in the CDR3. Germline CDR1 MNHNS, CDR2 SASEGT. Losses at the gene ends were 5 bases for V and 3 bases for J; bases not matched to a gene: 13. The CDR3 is CASSRPLTGSGGNTIYF. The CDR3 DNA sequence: TGTGCCAGCAGTCGCCCCCTGACAGGGTCGGGTGGAAACACCATATATTTT.